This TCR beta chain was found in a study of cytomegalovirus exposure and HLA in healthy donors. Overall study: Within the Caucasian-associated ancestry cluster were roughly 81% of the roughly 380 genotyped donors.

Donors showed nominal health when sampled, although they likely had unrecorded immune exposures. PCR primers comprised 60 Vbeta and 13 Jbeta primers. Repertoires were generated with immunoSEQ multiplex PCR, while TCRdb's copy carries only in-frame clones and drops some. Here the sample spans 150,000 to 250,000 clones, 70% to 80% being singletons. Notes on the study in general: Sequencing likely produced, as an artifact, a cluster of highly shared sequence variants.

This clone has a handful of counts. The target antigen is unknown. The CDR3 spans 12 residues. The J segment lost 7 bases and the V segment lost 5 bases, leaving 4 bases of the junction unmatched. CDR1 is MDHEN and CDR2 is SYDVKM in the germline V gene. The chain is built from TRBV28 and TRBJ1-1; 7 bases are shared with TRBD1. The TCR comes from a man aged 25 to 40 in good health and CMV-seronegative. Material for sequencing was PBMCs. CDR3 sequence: CASSAGQIEAFF. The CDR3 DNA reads TGTGCCAGCAGTGCGGGACAGATTGAAGCTTTCTTT.